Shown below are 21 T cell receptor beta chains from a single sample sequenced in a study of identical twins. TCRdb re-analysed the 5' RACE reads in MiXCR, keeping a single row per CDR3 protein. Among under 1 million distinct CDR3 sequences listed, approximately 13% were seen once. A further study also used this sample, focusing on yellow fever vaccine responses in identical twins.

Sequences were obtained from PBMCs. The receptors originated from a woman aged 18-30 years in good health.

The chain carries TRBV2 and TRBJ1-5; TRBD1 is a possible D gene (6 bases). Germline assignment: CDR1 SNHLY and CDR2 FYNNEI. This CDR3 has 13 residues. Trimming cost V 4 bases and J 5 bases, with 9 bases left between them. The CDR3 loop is CASSAYRDQPQHF. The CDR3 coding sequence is TGTGCCAGCAGTGCCTACAGGGATCAGCCCCAGCATTTT.

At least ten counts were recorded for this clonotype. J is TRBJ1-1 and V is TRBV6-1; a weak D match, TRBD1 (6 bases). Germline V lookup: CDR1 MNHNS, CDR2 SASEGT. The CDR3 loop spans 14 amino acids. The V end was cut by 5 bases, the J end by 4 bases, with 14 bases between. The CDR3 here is CASSRPRGGTEAFF. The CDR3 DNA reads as TGTGCCAGCAGTCGACCCAGGGGCGGCACTGAAGCTTTCTTT.

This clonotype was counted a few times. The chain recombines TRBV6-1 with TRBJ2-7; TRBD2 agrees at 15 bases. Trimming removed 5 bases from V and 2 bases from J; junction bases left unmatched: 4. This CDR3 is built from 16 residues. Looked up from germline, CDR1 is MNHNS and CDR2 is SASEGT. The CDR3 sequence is CASSQGTSGGPYEQYF. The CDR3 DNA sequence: TGTGCCAGCAGTCAGGGGACTAGCGGGGGGCCCTACGAGCAGTACTTC.

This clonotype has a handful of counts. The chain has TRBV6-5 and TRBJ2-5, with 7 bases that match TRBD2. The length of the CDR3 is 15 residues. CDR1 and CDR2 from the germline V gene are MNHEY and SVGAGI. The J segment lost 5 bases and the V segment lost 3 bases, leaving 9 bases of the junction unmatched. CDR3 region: CASSYLWEGLETQYF. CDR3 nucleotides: TGTGCCAGCAGTTATCTCTGGGAGGGCCTTGAGACCCAGTACTTC.

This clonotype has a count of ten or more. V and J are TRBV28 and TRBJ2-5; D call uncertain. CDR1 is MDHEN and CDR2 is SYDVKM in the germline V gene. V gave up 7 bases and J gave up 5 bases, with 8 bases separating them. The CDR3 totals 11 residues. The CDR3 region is CASTWAETQYF. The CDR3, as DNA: TGTGCCAGCACTTGGGCGGAGACCCAGTACTTC.

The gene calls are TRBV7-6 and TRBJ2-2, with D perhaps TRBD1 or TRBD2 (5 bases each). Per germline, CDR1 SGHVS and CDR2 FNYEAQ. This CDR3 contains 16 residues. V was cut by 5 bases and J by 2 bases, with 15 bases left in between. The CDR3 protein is CASSAIPGPNTGELFF. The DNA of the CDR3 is TGTGCCAGCAGCGCCATACCGGGGCCTAACACCGGGGAGCTGTTTTTT.

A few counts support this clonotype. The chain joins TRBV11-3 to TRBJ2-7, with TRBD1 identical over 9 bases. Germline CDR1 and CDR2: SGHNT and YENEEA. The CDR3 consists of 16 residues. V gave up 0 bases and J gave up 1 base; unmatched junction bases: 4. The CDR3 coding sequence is TGTGCCAGCAGCTTAGACGGGACAGGGATTTCCTACGAGCAGTACTTC. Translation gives CASSLDGTGISYEQYF.

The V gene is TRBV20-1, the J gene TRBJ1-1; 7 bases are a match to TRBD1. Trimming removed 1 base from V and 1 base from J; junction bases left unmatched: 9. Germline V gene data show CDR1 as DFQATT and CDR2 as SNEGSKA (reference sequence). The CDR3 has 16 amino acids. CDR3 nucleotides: TGCAGTGCTAGAGTGGTTGGGAGGGGGCCGAACACTGAAGCTTTCTTT. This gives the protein CSARVVGRGPNTEAFF.

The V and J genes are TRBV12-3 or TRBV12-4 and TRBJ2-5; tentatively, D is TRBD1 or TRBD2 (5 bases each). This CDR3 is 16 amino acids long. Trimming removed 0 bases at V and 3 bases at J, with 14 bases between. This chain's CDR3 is CASSLARAPGKETQYF. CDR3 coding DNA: TGTGCCAGCAGTTTAGCGCGGGCCCCAGGGAAAGAGACCCAGTACTTC.

Here the CDR3 DNA reads TGTGCCAGCAGTTTAAGAGGACAGGCCTCAGGCCAGCGAGAGACCCAGTACTTC. Translated, it gives CASSLRGQASGQRETQYF. The V gene is TRBV12-3 or TRBV12-4, the J gene TRBJ2-5; 7 positions match TRBD1. V was pared by 2 bases and J by 4 bases, with 16 bases of the junction left unmatched. The CDR3 is 18 residues long.

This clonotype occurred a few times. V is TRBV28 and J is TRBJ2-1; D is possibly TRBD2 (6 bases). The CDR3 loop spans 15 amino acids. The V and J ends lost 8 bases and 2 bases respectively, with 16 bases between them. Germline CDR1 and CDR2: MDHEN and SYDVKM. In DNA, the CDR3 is TGTGCCAGCTTCGGCGGGACCCTCACCTACAATGAGCAGTTCTTC. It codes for CASFGGTLTYNEQFF.

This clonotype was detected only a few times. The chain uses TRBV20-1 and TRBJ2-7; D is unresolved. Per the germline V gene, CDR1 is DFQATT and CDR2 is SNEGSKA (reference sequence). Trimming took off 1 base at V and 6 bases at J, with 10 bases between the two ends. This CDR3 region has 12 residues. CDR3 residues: CSARVRVGEQYV. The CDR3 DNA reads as TGCAGTGCTAGAGTCCGGGTGGGCGAGCAGTACGTC.

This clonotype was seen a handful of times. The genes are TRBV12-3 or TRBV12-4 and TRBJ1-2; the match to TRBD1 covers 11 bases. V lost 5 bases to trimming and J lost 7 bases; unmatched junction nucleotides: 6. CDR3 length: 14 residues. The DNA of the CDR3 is TGTGCCAGCAGTACACCGGGACAGGGGGGTGGCTACACCTTC. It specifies CASSTPGQGGGYTF.

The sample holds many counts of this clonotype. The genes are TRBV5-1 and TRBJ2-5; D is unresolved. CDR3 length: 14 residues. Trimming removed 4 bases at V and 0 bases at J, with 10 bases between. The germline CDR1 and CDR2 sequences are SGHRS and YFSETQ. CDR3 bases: TGCGCCAGCAGCCTACAGCAGTACCAAGAGACCCAGTACTTC. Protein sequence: CASSLQQYQETQYF. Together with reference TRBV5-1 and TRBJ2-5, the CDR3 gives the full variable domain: KAGVTQTPRYLIKTRGQQVTLSCSPISGHRSVSWYQQTPGQGLQFLFEYFSETQRNKGNFPGRFSGRQFSNSRSEMNVSTLELGDSALYLCASSLQQYQETQYFGPGTRLLVL.

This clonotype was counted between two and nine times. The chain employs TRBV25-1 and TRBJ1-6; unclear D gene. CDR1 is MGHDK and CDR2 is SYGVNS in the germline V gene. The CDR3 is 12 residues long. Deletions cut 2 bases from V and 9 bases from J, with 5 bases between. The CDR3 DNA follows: TGTGCCAGCAGTGAAGGTAGTTCACCCCTCCACTTT. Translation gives CASSEGSSPLHF.

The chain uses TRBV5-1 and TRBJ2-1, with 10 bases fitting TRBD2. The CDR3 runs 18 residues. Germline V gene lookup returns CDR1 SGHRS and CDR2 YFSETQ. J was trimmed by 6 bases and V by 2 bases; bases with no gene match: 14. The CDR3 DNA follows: TGCGCCAGCAGCTTAGCTAGCGGGAGCCCTCTTTTGGGCAATGAGCAGTTCTTC. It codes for CASSLASGSPLLGNEQFF.

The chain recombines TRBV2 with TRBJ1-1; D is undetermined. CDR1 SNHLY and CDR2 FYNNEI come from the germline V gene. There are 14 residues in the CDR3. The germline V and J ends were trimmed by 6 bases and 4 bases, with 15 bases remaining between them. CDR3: CASSYTTLATEAFF. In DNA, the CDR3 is TGTGCCAGCAGCTATACGACGCTGGCCACTGAAGCTTTCTTT.

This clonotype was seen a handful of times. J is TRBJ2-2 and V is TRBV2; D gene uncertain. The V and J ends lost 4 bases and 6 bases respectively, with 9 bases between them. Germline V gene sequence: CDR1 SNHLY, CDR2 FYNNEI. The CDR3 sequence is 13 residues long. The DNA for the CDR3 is TGTGCCAGCAGTGGAGCAAGGTCCGGGGAGCTGTTTTTT. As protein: CASSGARSGELFF.

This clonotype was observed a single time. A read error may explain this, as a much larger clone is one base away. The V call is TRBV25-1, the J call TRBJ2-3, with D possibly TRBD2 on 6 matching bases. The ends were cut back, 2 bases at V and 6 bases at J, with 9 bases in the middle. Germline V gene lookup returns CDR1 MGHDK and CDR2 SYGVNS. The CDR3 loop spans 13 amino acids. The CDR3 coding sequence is TGTGCCAGCAGTGAAGGGGGGTCCGATACGCAGTATTTT. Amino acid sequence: CASSEGGSDTQYF. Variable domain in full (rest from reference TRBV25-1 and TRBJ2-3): EADIYQTPRYLVIGTGKKITLECSQTMGHDKMYWYQQDPGMELHLIHYSYGVNSTEKGDLSSESTVSRIRTEHFPLTLESARPSHTSQYLCASSEGGSDTQYFGPGTRLTVL.

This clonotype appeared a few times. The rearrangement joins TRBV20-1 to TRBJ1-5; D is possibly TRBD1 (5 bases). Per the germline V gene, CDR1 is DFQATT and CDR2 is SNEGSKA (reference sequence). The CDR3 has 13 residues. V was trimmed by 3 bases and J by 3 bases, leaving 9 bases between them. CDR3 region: CSARAGPNQPQHF. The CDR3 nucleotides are TGCAGTGCTAGGGCAGGGCCCAATCAGCCCCAGCATTTT.

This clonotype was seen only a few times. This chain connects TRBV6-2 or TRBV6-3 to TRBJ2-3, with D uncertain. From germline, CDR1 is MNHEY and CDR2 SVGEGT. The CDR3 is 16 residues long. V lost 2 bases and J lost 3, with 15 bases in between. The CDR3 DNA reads TGTGCCAGCAGTTACGGCTCCCCAGGAAGGACAGATACGCAGTATTTT. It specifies CASSYGSPGRTDTQYF.